Each of the 8 T cell receptor beta chains below was sequenced from the same sample in a study of control samples from healthy donors and cancer patients. TCRdb's copy holds only in-frame clones and misses some; the assay was immunoSEQ multiplex PCR. The sample yields fewer than 100,000 clones, roughly 88% seen once. Sequences were obtained from blood. Every receptor here comes from a woman in her 50s in good health.

The rearrangement uses TRBV9 and TRBJ2-3; D possibly corresponds to TRBD1 (5 bases). V lost 0 bases, J lost 5 bases, and 13 bases lay in between. Germline CDR1 and CDR2: SGDLS and YYNGEE. The CDR3 runs to 15 residues. CDR3 region: CASSVDSEGEDTQYF. CDR3 DNA sequence: TGTGCCAGCAGCGTAGACTCAGAAGGGGAAGATACGCAGTATTTT.

This chain links TRBV27 with TRBJ2-7; 9 positions agree with TRBD1. The CDR3 runs to 15 residues. Losses at the gene ends were 5 bases for V and 5 bases for J; bases not matched to a gene: 10. CDR1 is MNHEY, CDR2 SMNVEV, per germline (reference sequence). The CDR3 coding sequence is TGTGCCAGCAGTCCCCTCGGGACAGGGCTCCACGAGCAGTACTTC. This sequence encodes CASSPLGTGLHEQYF.

This rearrangement joins TRBV28 to TRBJ1-1, with D perhaps TRBD1 (6 bases). The V gene's germline CDR1 is MDHEN and CDR2 SYDVKM. The CDR3 loop spans 16 amino acids. Trimming pared 2 bases from V and 2 bases from J, leaving 15 bases between. CDR3 amino acids: CASSLGGALPNTEAFF. CDR3 nucleotide sequence: TGTGCCAGCAGTTTAGGGGGGGCACTTCCCAACACTGAAGCTTTCTTT.

The rearrangement uses TRBV4-2 and TRBJ2-3, with TRBD2 identical over 13 bases. After removal of 1 base from V and 8 bases from J, the junction contained 6 bases not matched to a gene. Germline V gene lookup returns CDR1 LGHNA and CDR2 YNFKEQ. This CDR3 contains 16 residues. CDR3 region: CASSQAATSGGFTQYF. DNA for the CDR3: TGTGCCAGCAGCCAAGCAGCGACTAGCGGGGGGTTTACGCAGTATTTT.

The genes are TRBV30 and TRBJ1-4; 9 bases fit TRBD1. V was pared by 2 bases and J by 7 bases, with 8 bases of the junction left unmatched. CDR1 and CDR2 (germline): GTSNPN, SVGIG (reference sequence). This CDR3 region has 15 residues. The CDR3 loop reads CAWSHTGTGSEKLFF. CDR3 nucleotides: TGTGCCTGGAGTCATACCGGGACAGGGAGTGAAAAACTGTTTTTT.

In its sample, this clone was seen a few times. The CDR3 DNA reads TGTGCCAGCAGCCCTAAGTTTGGGCAGTACTTC. Its protein is CASSPKFGQYF. This chain links TRBV3-1 (or the pseudogene TRBV3-2) with TRBJ2-7; D gene unclear. The CDR3 is made up of 11 amino acids. The V gene's germline CDR1 is LGHDT and CDR2 YNNKEL (reference sequence). The V and J ends lost 4 bases and 9 bases respectively, with 10 bases between them.

The J gene is TRBJ2-1, the V gene TRBV6-5; D ambiguous. Trimming stripped 2 bases from V and 0 bases from J, with 8 bases between. This CDR3 region has 15 residues. Looked up from germline, CDR1 is MNHEY and CDR2 is SVGAGI. The CDR3 coding sequence is TGTGCCAGCAGTTACCGGTTCTCCTCCTACAATGAGCAGTTCTTC. Protein: CASSYRFSSYNEQFF.

The chain couples TRBV5-1 to TRBJ1-3, with TRBD1 as a possible D gene (5 bases). V lost 7 bases to trimming and J lost 0 bases, with 8 bases between them. CDR3 length: 13 amino acids. Germline CDR1 is SGHRS and CDR2 is YFSETQ. As DNA, the CDR3 is TGCGCCAGCCAGGGCTCCTCTGGAAACACCATATATTTT. This encodes CASQGSSGNTIYF.